One sample yielded the 28 T cell receptor beta chains listed below, sequenced in a study of cytomegalovirus exposure and HLA in healthy donors. This table comes from immunoSEQ multiplex PCR, and its TCRdb copy is limited to in-frame clones, with some not included. This table holds approximately 300,000 clones, 86% found once. The sample comprised PBMCs. The receptors here all came from a woman aged 18-29 years in good health and CMV-seronegative.

The rearrangement links TRBV15 to TRBJ2-7, with 11 bases lining up with TRBD1. The CDR3 extends over 17 amino acids. J gave up 2 bases and V 0 bases, and 6 bases lay outside the gene matches. CDR1 is LNHNV and CDR2 is YYDKDF in the germline V gene (reference sequence). The CDR3 loop reads CATSRDSGTGGTYEQYF. The CDR3 bases are TGTGCCACCAGCAGAGATTCAGGGACAGGGGGAACCTACGAGCAGTACTTC.

The chain employs TRBV19 and TRBJ2-1, with D maybe TRBD2 (5 bases). Germline V gene sequence: CDR1 LNHDA, CDR2 SQIVND (reference sequence). The CDR3 has 14 residues. The germline V and J ends were trimmed by 6 bases and 4 bases, with 13 bases remaining between them. CDR3 nucleotide sequence: TGTGCCAGTAGCCCGCCGGCGGGTTACAATGAGCAGTTCTTC. It encodes CASSPPAGYNEQFF.

The chain has TRBV29-1 and TRBJ1-4; D is unclear. The germline V gene has CDR1 SQVTM and CDR2 ANQGSEA. CDR3 length: 13 amino acids. The ends were cut back, 4 bases at V and 2 bases at J, with 8 bases in the middle. The CDR3 loop reads CSVVEWTNEKLFF. CDR3 coding DNA: TGCAGCGTTGTGGAGTGGACTAATGAAAAACTGTTTTTT.

The V call is TRBV7-2, the J call TRBJ2-7, with 8 nucleotides matching TRBD2. The germline V gene has CDR1 SGHTA and CDR2 FQGNSA. Unmatched junction bases numbered 6, after V lost 3 bases and J lost 2 bases. The CDR3 is 15 amino acids. The CDR3 region has the DNA TGTGCCAGCAGCTTTGTAAGCGGGGGAACCTACGAGCAGTACTTC. It translates to CASSFVSGGTYEQYF.

This sequence joins TRBV18 and TRBJ2-7; D remains ambiguous. From germline, CDR1 is KGHSH and CDR2 LQKENI. This CDR3 comprises 14 residues. Between the trimmed V and J ends, which lost 3 bases and 4 bases, there was a span of 13 bases. The CDR3 nucleotides are TGTGCCAGCTCACCCCCAAGCGCGGAATACGAGCAGTACTTC. Translation gives CASSPPSAEYEQYF.

V gene TRBV28 combines with J gene TRBJ1-2; maybe TRBD1 (6 bases). Trimming pared 6 bases from V and 3 bases from J, leaving 8 bases between. This CDR3 has 12 amino acids. Germline CDR1 MDHEN, CDR2 SYDVKM. The DNA of the CDR3 is TGTGCCAGCAGCCGACAGGACTATGGCTACACCTTC. Translation: CASSRQDYGYTF.

In its sample, this clone was seen once. This rearrangement joins TRBV28 to TRBJ2-7; D may be TRBD2 (6 bases). The CDR3 has 17 residues. Germline V gene lookup returns CDR1 MDHEN and CDR2 SYDVKM. Trimming took off 2 bases at V and 6 bases at J, with 23 bases between the two ends. The CDR3 is CASSLQRDRGLGGEQYF. The CDR3 DNA follows: TGTGCCAGCAGTTTACAGAGGGATCGGGGACTTGGCGGCGAGCAGTACTTC.

The chain employs TRBV4-2 and TRBJ2-7; 10 positions match TRBD2. Per germline, CDR1 LGHNA and CDR2 YNFKEQ. The V segment lost 0 bases and the J segment 4 bases; nucleotides outside the gene matches: 12. This CDR3 contains 18 residues. CDR3 region: CASSQESLAGEGGYEQYF. DNA of the CDR3: TGTGCCAGCAGCCAAGAGAGCCTAGCGGGAGAGGGGGGATACGAGCAGTACTTC.

The chain combines TRBV28 with TRBJ1-5; D uncertain. The CDR3 extends over 14 amino acids. Trimming took 5 bases from V and 4 from J, leaving 12 bases between them. Germline CDR1 reads MDHEN; CDR2 reads SYDVKM. The CDR3 DNA reads as TGTGCCAGCAGTAGGAGTGGCAGAAATCAGCCCCAGCATTTT. As protein: CASSRSGRNQPQHF.

The V and J genes are TRBV6-6 and TRBJ1-2; D not certain. Germline CDR1 MNHNY, CDR2 SVGAGI (reference sequence). V gave up 6 bases and J gave up 4 bases, with 15 bases separating them. The CDR3 covers 14 residues. The CDR3 here is CASSHGVFSYGYTF. For the CDR3, the DNA is TGTGCCAGCAGCCACGGGGTGTTCAGCTATGGCTACACCTTC.

The CDR3: CASSLSLAGGEQYF. The CDR3 DNA reads TGTGCCAGCAGCTTGTCACTAGCGGGAGGCGAGCAGTACTTC. The V gene is TRBV13, the J gene TRBJ2-7; the match to TRBD2 covers 12 bases. V lost 3 bases, J lost 6 bases, and 3 bases stayed unmatched. The CDR3 is 14 residues long. Germline V gene sequence: CDR1 PRHDT, CDR2 FYEKMQ (reference sequence).

This chain joins TRBV6-5 and TRBJ2-7; 11 bases are a match to TRBD2. CDR3 size: 15 residues. Per germline, CDR1 MNHEY and CDR2 SVGAGI. V shed 5 bases, J shed 7 bases, and the junction held 10 bases outside the gene matches. In DNA form, the CDR3 reads TGTGCCAGCAGTATTAGCGGGAGGGCCCTTGTTGAGCAGTACTTC. Its translation is CASSISGRALVEQYF.

The gene calls are TRBV19 and TRBJ2-7; D is ambiguous. Germline V gene data show CDR1 as LNHDA and CDR2 as SQIVND (reference sequence). V lost 0 bases and J lost 0, with 12 bases in between. This CDR3 comprises 16 residues. The CDR3 sequence: CASSIDEQPFSYEQYF. The CDR3 DNA sequence: TGTGCCAGTAGTATAGACGAACAGCCCTTCTCCTACGAGCAGTACTTC.

This chain uses TRBV9 with TRBJ2-3; D is perhaps TRBD2 (6 bases). This CDR3 has 16 amino acids. Between the trimmed V and J ends, which lost 0 bases and 1 base, there was a span of 12 bases. Germline V lookup: CDR1 SGDLS, CDR2 YYNGEE. CDR3 nucleotide sequence: TGTGCCAGCAGCGTAGGTCCGGGAGTAGGCACAGATACGCAGTATTTT. Its translation is CASSVGPGVGTDTQYF.

The gene calls are TRBV2 and TRBJ2-7; possibly TRBD2 for D (6 bases). This CDR3 has 13 amino acids. Trimming took off 10 bases at V and 2 bases at J, with 15 bases between the two ends. CDR1 is SNHLY, CDR2 FYNNEI, per germline. CDR3 sequence: CATLRDSPYEQYF. The CDR3 DNA follows: TGTGCCACACTACGGGACTCCCCCTACGAGCAGTACTTC.

J is TRBJ2-5 and V is TRBV4-1; 8 nucleotides align to TRBD2. V lost 1 base and J lost 4; bases outside the gene matches: 5. The germline V gene encodes CDR1 MGHRA and CDR2 YSYEKL. The CDR3 runs to 15 residues. The CDR3 loop is CASSQASGGTETQYF. Written as DNA, the CDR3 is TGCGCCAGCAGCCAAGCGAGCGGGGGCACAGAGACCCAGTACTTC.

This clone was recorded only once. The V call is TRBV6-1, the J call TRBJ2-1; 10 nucleotides align to TRBD2. The V and J ends lost 6 bases and 6 bases, in that order; junction bases with no gene match: 5. This CDR3 is built from 14 residues. Germline lookup yields CDR1 MNHNS and CDR2 SASEGT. CDR3 residues: CASSAGTSVNEQFF. Written as DNA, the CDR3 is TGTGCCAGCAGCGCCGGGACTAGCGTCAATGAGCAGTTCTTC.

This chain joins TRBV4-2 and TRBJ2-4, with 8 bases lining up with TRBD2. Losses at the gene ends were 4 bases for V and 3 bases for J; bases not matched to a gene: 5. CDR1 and CDR2 (germline): LGHNA, YNFKEQ. The CDR3 has 15 amino acids. CDR3 nucleotide sequence: TGTGCCAGCAGCCCCCAGGCGGGAGGCAAAAACATTCAGTACTTC. This codes for CASSPQAGGKNIQYF.

The chain joins TRBV2 to TRBJ1-2; D is unclear. CDR1 is SNHLY, CDR2 FYNNEI, per germline. Trimming pared 6 bases from V and 6 bases from J, leaving 14 bases between. CDR3 length: 13 residues. CDR3 loop: CASSARTQDGYTF. Here the CDR3 DNA reads TGTGCCAGCAGCGCGCGTACTCAAGATGGCTACACCTTC.

CDR3 DNA sequence: TGTGCCACTCGGGGAGGCCAAGAGACCCAGTACTTC. This sequence encodes CATRGGQETQYF. The rearrangement uses TRBV15 and TRBJ2-5; D might be TRBD2 (6 bases). Germline V CDR1 and CDR2: LNHNV, YYDKDF (reference sequence). The CDR3 runs to 12 residues. Trimming cost V 9 bases and J 1 base, with 9 bases left between them.

In DNA form, the CDR3 reads TGCGCCAGCAGCCAAGAGGGGACTACCTCCTACGAGCAGTACTTC. Its translation: CASSQEGTTSYEQYF. The genes are TRBV4-3 and TRBJ2-7, with 7 bases lining up with TRBD2. Germline V gene data show CDR1 as LGHNA and CDR2 as YSLEER. V was clipped by 0 bases and J by 0 bases; unmatched bases: 2. The CDR3 has 15 amino acids.

The V gene is TRBV28, the J gene TRBJ2-7; possibly TRBD2 for D (5 bases). The germline gives CDR1 MDHEN, CDR2 SYDVKM. The CDR3 consists of 15 residues. The ends were cut back, 2 bases at V and 1 base at J, with 12 bases in the middle. CDR3 protein: CASSLSGGSSYEQYF. The CDR3 DNA reads TGTGCCAGCAGTTTAAGCGGCGGATCATCCTACGAGCAGTACTTC.

The V gene is TRBV7-3, the J gene TRBJ2-3; 9 nucleotides agree with TRBD2. Losses at the gene ends were 0 bases for V and 1 base for J; bases not matched to a gene: 5. This CDR3 contains 17 residues. Germline V gene lookup returns CDR1 SGHTA and CDR2 FQGTGA. The CDR3 is CASSLTAWTSGTDTQYF. Written as DNA, the CDR3 is TGTGCCAGCAGCTTAACGGCCTGGACTAGCGGCACAGATACGCAGTATTTT.

V gene TRBV9 combines with J gene TRBJ2-3, with 7 bases that match TRBD1. Germline V gives CDR1 SGDLS, CDR2 YYNGEE. The CDR3 is 16 amino acids. V shed 1 base, J shed 4 bases, and the junction held 9 bases outside the gene matches. The DNA for the CDR3 is TGTGCCAGCAGCGTAACCGGCAGGGGGTCGCCAGATACGCAGTATTTT. Protein sequence: CASSVTGRGSPDTQYF.

The CDR3 region has the DNA TGTGCCAGCAGCGCGTCCAGGGGGCTCGGCACTGAAGCTTTCTTT. It specifies CASSASRGLGTEAFF. V and J are TRBV9 and TRBJ1-1, with 8 nucleotides matching TRBD1. This CDR3 has 15 amino acids. V dropped 3 bases and J dropped 4; count of bases not matched to a gene: 8. CDR1 is SGDLS and CDR2 is YYNGEE in the germline V gene. The full variable domain, its missing parts supplied by reference TRBV9 and TRBJ1-1, is DSGVTQTPKHLITATGQRVTLRCSPRSGDLSVYWYQQSLDQGLQFLIQYYNGEERAKGNILERFSAQQFPDLHSELNLSSLELGDSALYFCASSASRGLGTEAFFGQGTRLTVV.

This clone was seen only a few times. V gene TRBV29-1 combines with J gene TRBJ1-1; TRBD1 might be the D (5 bases). There are 13 residues in the CDR3. Germline V gene sequence: CDR1 SQVTM, CDR2 ANQGSEA. V dropped 7 bases and J dropped 6 bases, with 18 bases sitting between them. The CDR3 nucleotides read TGCAGCGGCTCGACCCCGCAGGGCGCTGAAGCTTTCTTT. Its translation: CSGSTPQGAEAFF.

The CDR3 coding sequence is TGTGCCAGCAGCTTAGAACAGGAACACCCAGATACGCAGTATTTT. It specifies CASSLEQEHPDTQYF. The V gene is TRBV7-9, the J gene TRBJ2-3; D might be TRBD1 (5 bases). This CDR3 contains 15 residues. Germline CDR1 SEHNR, CDR2 FQNEAQ (reference sequence). V lost 1 base to trimming and J lost 4 bases, with 12 bases between them. The variable domain in full, with the rest retrieved from reference TRBV7-9 and TRBJ2-3, is DTGVSQNPRHKITKRGQNVTFRCDPISEHNRLYWYRQTLGQGPEFLTYFQNEAQLEKSRLLSDRFSAERPKGSFSTLEIQRTEQGDSAMYLCASSLEQEHPDTQYFGPGTRLTVL.

CDR3 bases: TGTGCCAGCAGTTTAACTAGCGGGATTTCCCATACGCAGTATTTT. It codes for CASSLTSGISHTQYF. The chain employs TRBV27 and TRBJ2-3; 10 nucleotides agree with TRBD2. This CDR3 spans 15 amino acids. Looked up from germline, CDR1 is MNHEY and CDR2 is SMNVEV (reference sequence). V lost 2 bases and J lost 7; bases outside the gene matches: 6.